This T cell receptor (beta chain) originates from a study of human T cells and chemical hapten exposure. TCRdb analysed the RACE reads with MiXCR anew, one entry per CDR3 protein. The data show 150,000 to 200,000 distinct CDR3 sequences, around 25% seen once. CDR3 size: 16 residues. After removal of 2 bases from V and 8 bases from J, the junction contained 13 bases not matched to a gene. Germline CDR1 and CDR2: MDHEN and SYDVKM. The time point: patch test 3, about 24 weeks after DPC sensitization. Regarding treatment: therapeutic diphenylcyclopropenone sensitization with weekly scalp DPC. Phlebotomy was performed prior to application of every patch test. This clonotype showed up just a few times.

Sequencing was performed on whole blood, taken in connection with sensitization to the hapten diphenylcyclopropenone (DPC). This chain links TRBV28 with TRBJ2-3, with 7 bases identical to TRBD2. This clonotype originated in a woman aged 40 to 50 with alopecia areata. Some clones in this sample may be carry-over from other donors' samples. CDR3 nucleotides: TGTGCCAGCAGTTTAGTGCGCGGGAGAGGTTACGGTACGCAGTATTTT. Protein sequence: CASSLVRGRGYGTQYF.